The clone carrying this TCR beta chain has a single count. V was clipped by 1 base and J by 0 bases; unmatched bases: 5. This CDR3 is 16 amino acids long. Per the germline V gene, CDR1 is SEHNR and CDR2 is FQNEAQ (reference sequence). Profiled with immunoSEQ multiplex PCR; TCRdb holds only in-frame clones, not every one. This table has over 50,000 clones, over 75% appearing once. The data stem from a study of blood T cell repertoires in COVID-19. The wider study: Acute and convalescent COVID-19 samples came from the United States, Italy and Spain. The analysed material was cDNA or gDNA that came from T cells, B-cell-depleted T cells, or PBMCs.

The specimen was peripheral blood. The chain joins TRBV7-9 to TRBJ2-5; 7 bases match TRBD2. This sequence originates from a human donor with active COVID-19. The donor label of this sample is uncertain. CDR3 residues: CASSLGRGNNQETQYF. CDR3 sequence (DNA): TGTGCCAGCAGCTTAGGGCGGGGGAATAACCAAGAGACCCAGTACTTC.